The source of this T cell receptor (beta chain) is a study of beta chain features in type 1 diabetes. V was pared by 4 bases and J by 1 base, with 4 bases of the junction left unmatched. The CDR3 has 16 residues. Germline V lookup: CDR1 SGHDN, CDR2 FVKESK. Expressed TCRB transcripts were sequenced because the isolated RNA had all been reverse transcribed beforehand. The assay was immunoSEQ multiplex PCR, and TCRdb's table has in-frame clones only and misses some. Among fewer than 250,000 clones listed, roughly 13% were seen once. Sequences were obtained from naive CD4+ T cells from blood. The chain employs TRBV14 and TRBJ2-5; 12 bases line up with TRBD2. The sequence was obtained from a woman between 40 and 50 years old in good health. DNA of the CDR3: TGTGCCAGCAGCCTGCCTAGCGGGGGGGGCCAAGAGACCCAGTACTTC. Residues: CASSLPSGGGQETQYF. The full variable domain, completed using reference TRBV14 and TRBJ2-5, is EAGVTQFPSHSVIEKGQTVTLRCDPISGHDNLYWYRRVMGKEIKFLLHFVKESKQDESGMPNNRFLAERTGGTYSTLKVQPAELEDSGVYFCASSLPSGGGQETQYFGPGTRLLVL.